This T cell receptor (beta chain) was profiled in a study of response to subunit inactivated influenza vaccine. Notes on the study in general: The study's authors posited that every seasonal influenza vaccination enlists few new T cells.

On this clonotype itself: Its matching antigen is unknown.

Each CDR3 protein gets one entry after TCRdb re-called the RT-PCR reads with MiXCR. The repertoire has roughly 170,000 distinct CDR3 sequences, roughly 8.7% of them found once; the top ten carry 9.5% to 13%. The receptor's source is a man over 45 who received an inactivated influenza vaccine. Sequenced here: non-naive T cells sorted from PBMCs, sampled on the day of vaccination.

CDR3 protein: CASSFNRGGLFF. The CDR3 nucleotides are TGTGCCAGCAGCTTCAACAGGGGCGGCCTTTTCTTT. The rearrangement uses TRBV12-3 or TRBV12-4 and TRBJ1-1; 7 bases line up with TRBD1. The CDR3 spans 12 residues. V was pared by 6 bases and J by 13 bases, with 11 bases of the junction left unmatched.